These 30 T cell receptor beta chains came from one sample sequenced in a study of OX40 agonist ivuxolimab in advanced cancers. Only in-frame clones appear in the TCRdb table, and some are missing; sequencing was by immunoSEQ multiplex PCR. The table includes about 55,000 clones, 70% to 80% detected once. The material was CD4+ or CD8+ T cells sorted from blood, obtained in a trial of the OX40 agonist ivuxolimab. These receptors were taken from an adult with an advanced solid tumor such as melanoma, head and neck, liver or kidney cancer.

The gene calls are TRBV27 and TRBJ1-2, with 10 bases lining up with TRBD1. The CDR3 has 14 amino acids. Looked up from germline, CDR1 is MNHEY and CDR2 is SMNVEV (reference sequence). Germline trimming cut 2 bases from V and 10 bases from J; bases unmatched to any gene: 7. The CDR3 sequence: CASSLVVGQGSYTF. The CDR3 DNA sequence: TGTGCCAGCAGTTTAGTTGTGGGACAGGGGTCCTACACCTTC.

This chain links TRBV19 with TRBJ1-2, with 8 positions matching TRBD1. Germline V gene sequence: CDR1 LNHDA, CDR2 SQIVND (reference sequence). The J segment lost 5 bases and the V segment lost 3 bases, leaving 11 bases of the junction unmatched. This CDR3 is built from 16 residues. The CDR3 DNA reads TGTGCCAGTAGTATCCCTTTATCCGGGACAGGTTATGGCTACACCTTC. It specifies CASSIPLSGTGYGYTF.

To note about this clone: One end of the junction does not line up with germline, which may come from a read error. The CDR3 region has the DNA TGCGCCAGCAGCCAAGCCAGGAGCCGTCATAATTCACCCCTCCACTTT. It encodes CASSQARSRHNSPLHF. The chain combines TRBV5-4 with TRBJ1-6; no definite D call. Germline V gene sequence: CDR1 SGHNT, CDR2 YYREEE (reference sequence). The CDR3 extends over 16 amino acids. Using reference TRBV5-4 and TRBJ1-6 for the parts outside the CDR3, the full variable domain is ETGVTQSPTHLIKTRGQQVTLRCSSQSGHNTVSWYQQALGQGPQFIFQYYREEENGRGNFPPRFSGLQFPNYSSELNVNALELDDSALYLCASSQARSRHNSPLHFGNGTRLTVT.

The chain joins TRBV11-2 to TRBJ2-7; 8 nucleotides agree with TRBD1. There are 14 residues in the CDR3. With 5 bases clipped from V and 4 bases from J, the junction kept 7 bases outside the gene matches. Germline lookup yields CDR1 SGHAT and CDR2 FQNNGV. CDR3 loop: CASSNGQGSYEQYF. Here the CDR3 DNA reads TGTGCCAGCAGCAACGGACAGGGCTCATACGAGCAGTACTTC.

This chain uses TRBV14 with TRBJ1-1; D gene uncertain. The V end was cut by 0 bases, the J end by 7 bases, with 15 bases between. CDR1 is SGHDN, CDR2 FVKESK, per germline. The CDR3 has 15 residues. As DNA, the CDR3 is TGTGCCAGCAGCCAAGATCCCGGTACATTGGATGAAGCTTTCTTT. This gives the protein CASSQDPGTLDEAFF.

The V and J genes are TRBV30 and TRBJ1-2, with 7 bases that match TRBD1. The V gene's germline CDR1 is GTSNPN and CDR2 SVGIG (reference sequence). The CDR3 has 14 residues. The ends lost 5 bases at V and 3 bases at J; junction bases unmatched: 9. The CDR3 is CAWGFTGEDYGYTF. CDR3 sequence (DNA): TGTGCCTGGGGATTCACAGGGGAGGACTATGGCTACACCTTC.

The chain has TRBV2 and TRBJ2-1; a possible D gene is TRBD2 (6 bases). V shed 6 bases and J shed 7 bases, with 25 bases lying between them. This CDR3 comprises 17 residues. Germline V gene data show CDR1 as SNHLY and CDR2 as FYNNEI. The CDR3 nucleotides are TGTGCCAGCAGCCAAACCGGCGGGACTTCCTGGGTGAATGAGCAGTTCTTC. Protein product: CASSQTGGTSWVNEQFF.

This chain links TRBV7-3 with TRBJ2-1; D uncertain. The germline V gene has CDR1 SGHTA and CDR2 FQGTGA. Trimming stripped 1 base from V and 5 bases from J, with 3 bases between. The CDR3 totals 12 residues. DNA for the CDR3: TGTGCCAGCAGCTTAAAGCACAATGAGCAGTTCTTC. Amino acid sequence: CASSLKHNEQFF. Using reference TRBV7-3 and TRBJ2-1 for the parts outside the CDR3, the full variable domain is GAGVSQTPSNKVTEKGKYVELRCDPISGHTALYWYRQSLGQGPEFLIYFQGTGAADDSGLPNDRFFAVRPEGSVSTLKIQRTERGDSAVYLCASSLKHNEQFFGPGTRLTVL.

The sample holds one count of this clone. The genes are TRBV19 and TRBJ1-2; 8 bases fit TRBD1. This CDR3 is 14 amino acids long. Looked up from germline, CDR1 is LNHDA and CDR2 is SQIVND (reference sequence). J lost 6 bases, V lost 6 bases, and 9 bases had no gene match. CDR3: CASRDGQGGHGYTF. Written as DNA, the CDR3 is TGTGCCAGTAGAGACGGACAGGGTGGCCATGGCTACACCTTC.

This rearrangement joins TRBV7-2 to TRBJ1-3, with D maybe TRBD1 (5 bases). Deletions cut 5 bases from V and 2 bases from J, with 16 bases between. The CDR3 totals 16 residues. Germline CDR1 reads SGHTA; CDR2 reads FQGNSA. The CDR3 protein is CASSPVGGSTGNTIYF. CDR3 DNA sequence: TGTGCCAGCAGCCCAGTGGGGGGGAGCACTGGAAACACCATATATTTT.

This clone came up a few times. The chain has TRBV30 and TRBJ1-2; D is unclear. The V gene lost 4 bases and the J gene lost 2 bases, with 11 bases spanning the gap. Germline V CDR1 and CDR2: GTSNPN, SVGIG (reference sequence). The CDR3 runs to 13 residues. This CDR3 reads CAWTTGLNYGYTF. DNA for the CDR3: TGTGCCTGGACCACGGGATTAAACTATGGCTACACCTTC. Based on the CDR3 plus reference TRBV30 and TRBJ1-2, the full variable domain is SQTIHQWPATLVQPVGSPLSLECTVEGTSNPNLYWYRQAAGRGLQLLFYSVGIGQISSEVPQNLSASRPQDRQFILSSKKLLLSDSGFYLCAWTTGLNYGYTFGSGTRLTVV.

The chain couples TRBV28 to TRBJ2-2; D is undetermined. CDR3 length equals 13 residues. Germline V gene lookup returns CDR1 MDHEN and CDR2 SYDVKM. Deletions cut 6 bases from V and 3 bases from J, with 8 bases between. The CDR3 sequence is CASRSRDTGELFF. CDR3 in DNA: TGTGCCAGCAGAAGTAGGGACACCGGGGAGCTGTTTTTT.

This chain uses TRBV29-1 with TRBJ1-1, with 7 bases that match TRBD1. Germline CDR1 reads SQVTM; CDR2 reads ANQGSEA. This CDR3 is built from 13 residues. Unmatched junction bases numbered 6, after V lost 3 bases and J lost 5 bases. Here the CDR3 DNA reads TGCAGCGTTGAGATAGGGGGCAGGACTGAAGCTTTCTTT. Translation gives CSVEIGGRTEAFF.

This chain uses TRBV12-5 with TRBJ2-3; D assignment may be TRBD1 or TRBD2 (5 bases each). The CDR3 loop spans 18 amino acids. Looked up from germline, CDR1 is LGHNT and CDR2 is FRNRAP. Trimming left V 5 bases short and J 1 base short, with 22 bases between. The CDR3 region is CASGLGSMGVWGTDTQYF. CDR3 coding DNA: TGTGCTAGTGGTCTCGGAAGCATGGGGGTATGGGGCACAGATACGCAGTATTTT. Filled out from reference TRBV12-5 and TRBJ2-3, the complete variable domain reads DARVTQTPRHKVTEMGQEVTMRCQPILGHNTVFWYRQTMMQGLELLAYFRNRAPLDDSGMPKDRFSAEMPDATLATLKIQPSEPRDSAVYFCASGLGSMGVWGTDTQYFGPGTRLTVL.

On this clone itself: A read error may account for a junction end that differs from germline. J is TRBJ2-3 and V is TRBV9; 7 nucleotides agree with TRBD1. The V gene's germline CDR1 is SGDLS and CDR2 YYNGEE. This CDR3 has 15 residues. CDR3 DNA: TGTGCCAGCAGCGTGTCGGGACAGAGCATAGATACGCAGTATTTT. This gives the protein CASSVSGQSIDTQYF.

The sample holds a few counts of this clone. This chain joins TRBV6-6 and TRBJ1-3, with 7 bases that match TRBD1. V was clipped by 6 bases and J by 4 bases; unmatched bases: 6. The CDR3 is made up of 14 amino acids. Germline lookup yields CDR1 MNHNY and CDR2 SVGAGI (reference sequence). The CDR3 loop is CASSSEGGGNTIYF. In DNA, the CDR3 is TGTGCCAGCAGCTCGGAAGGGGGCGGAAACACCATATATTTT.

The gene calls are TRBV7-2 and TRBJ2-3; D is perhaps TRBD2 (7 bases). V was pared by 0 bases and J by 6 bases, with 16 bases between. Germline assignment: CDR1 SGHTA and CDR2 FQGNSA. The CDR3 covers 16 residues. The CDR3 nucleotides read TGTGCCAGCAGCTTAGCGCTTCCGGGGGGCCGCGATACGCAGTATTTT. It translates to CASSLALPGGRDTQYF.

The V call is TRBV6-5, the J call TRBJ2-7; 7 bases map to TRBD2. This CDR3 is 14 amino acids long. The germline gives CDR1 MNHEY, CDR2 SVGAGI. The V and J ends lost 6 bases and 2 bases, in that order; junction bases with no gene match: 7. CDR3 DNA sequence: TGTGCCAGCAGGCGTCCGGGACTAACCTACGAGCAGTACTTC. Protein sequence: CASRRPGLTYEQYF.

V usage is TRBV5-1 and J usage is TRBJ2-3, with TRBD2 as a possible D gene (5 bases). The V and J ends lost 2 bases and 2 bases respectively, with 6 bases between them. Germline CDR1 and CDR2: SGHRS and YFSETQ. The CDR3 is 13 amino acids. The DNA for the CDR3 is TGCGCCAGCAGCTTCGGGGACACAGATACGCAGTATTTT. Translated: CASSFGDTDTQYF. Full variable domain (missing parts from reference TRBV5-1 and TRBJ2-3): KAGVTQTPRYLIKTRGQQVTLSCSPISGHRSVSWYQQTPGQGLQFLFEYFSETQRNKGNFPGRFSGRQFSNSRSEMNVSTLELGDSALYLCASSFGDTDTQYFGPGTRLTVL.

This clone was detected only a few times. The chain employs TRBV7-2 and TRBJ2-7, with 12 bases identical to TRBD2. The V segment lost 4 bases and the J segment 2 bases; nucleotides outside the gene matches: 9. This CDR3 region has 17 residues. From germline, CDR1 is SGHTA and CDR2 FQGNSA. The CDR3 protein is CASSSPRASGRAYEQYF. The CDR3 nucleotides read TGTGCCAGCAGCTCCCCCCGGGCTAGCGGGAGGGCCTACGAGCAGTACTTC.

The chain uses TRBV7-2 and TRBJ1-3; D ambiguous. The CDR3 spans 14 residues. V lost 5 bases and J 4 bases, leaving 12 bases between the germline ends. Looked up from germline, CDR1 is SGHTA and CDR2 is FQGNSA. The CDR3 DNA follows: TGTGCCAGCAGCCCTACTCTTACAGGAAACACCATATATTTT. This translates into CASSPTLTGNTIYF.

The chain combines TRBV7-8 with TRBJ1-6; TRBD1 is a possible D gene (5 bases). V lost 6 bases to trimming and J lost 2 bases, with 8 bases between them. Per the germline V gene, CDR1 is SGHVS and CDR2 is FQNEAQ. The CDR3 contains 14 residues. In DNA, the CDR3 is TGTGCCAGCAGGAGGGGACCCTATAATTCACCCCTCCACTTT. It encodes CASRRGPYNSPLHF.

The genes are TRBV5-8 and TRBJ1-2; the D gene is possibly TRBD1 (5 bases). Looked up from germline, CDR1 is SGHTS and CDR2 is YDEGEE. The V and J ends lost 1 base and 7 bases respectively, with 11 bases between them. The CDR3 loop spans 13 amino acids. In DNA, the CDR3 is TGTGCCAGCAGCTTGTACCAGGGTCGTGGCTACACCTTC. Amino acids: CASSLYQGRGYTF. Variable domain in full (rest from reference TRBV5-8 and TRBJ1-2): EAGVTQSPTHLIKTRGQQATLRCSPISGHTSVYWYQQALGLGLQFLLWYDEGEERNRGNFPPRFSGRQFPNYSSELNVNALELEDSALYLCASSLYQGRGYTFGSGTRLTVV.

V and J are TRBV5-1 and TRBJ1-3; TRBD1 might be the D (5 bases). The V end lost 8 bases, the J end lost 0 bases, and 9 bases lay between the germline ends. Per the germline V gene, CDR1 is SGHRS and CDR2 is YFSETQ. This CDR3 comprises 13 residues. In DNA, the CDR3 is TGCGCCAGTGCCGGGGGCTCTGGAAACACCATATATTTT. As protein: CASAGGSGNTIYF.

The chain uses TRBV7-2 and TRBJ2-2; D remains unclear. The CDR3 totals 17 residues. Trimming pared 2 bases from V and 6 bases from J, leaving 19 bases between. The germline gives CDR1 SGHTA, CDR2 FQGNSA. In DNA, the CDR3 is TGTGCCAGCAGCTTATGGGCGGTGCCGACGAGAGCCGGGGAGCTGTTTTTT. The encoded protein is CASSLWAVPTRAGELFF.

The chain carries TRBV10-2 and TRBJ2-1; tentatively, D is TRBD2 (5 bases). The V and J ends lost 9 bases and 4 bases respectively, with 16 bases between them. This CDR3 region has 14 residues. Germline loops: CDR1 WSHSY, CDR2 SAAADI. The CDR3 sequence is CASRLLSGYNEQFF. Written as DNA, the CDR3 is TGCGCCAGTCGTCTTCTGTCGGGGTACAATGAGCAGTTCTTC.

The chain recombines TRBV11-2 with TRBJ2-3; 7 bases agree with TRBD1. CDR3 length: 13 residues. Germline V gives CDR1 SGHAT, CDR2 FQNNGV. The J segment lost 13 bases and the V segment lost 4 bases, leaving 11 bases of the junction unmatched. CDR3: CASSYNRDSFKYF. CDR3 coding DNA: TGTGCCAGCAGCTATAATCGGGACAGTTTCAAGTATTTT.

The V call is TRBV7-9, the J call TRBJ2-7; D gene unclear. This CDR3 contains 12 residues. Germline CDR1 is SEHNR and CDR2 is FQNEAQ (reference sequence). The V end was cut by 3 bases, the J end by 2 bases, with 5 bases between. CDR3 protein: CASSFSAYEQYF. The CDR3 DNA follows: TGTGCCAGCAGCTTTAGTGCCTACGAGCAGTACTTC.

This clone showed up just a few times. The chain is built from TRBV7-8 and TRBJ1-1; no reliable D call. The CDR3 loop spans 15 amino acids. Germline lookup yields CDR1 SGHVS and CDR2 FQNEAQ. V lost 4 bases, J lost 1 base, and 13 bases lay in between. CDR3 sequence reads: CASSSQVTRNTEAFF. The CDR3, as DNA: TGTGCCAGCAGCTCGCAGGTCACGAGGAACACTGAAGCTTTCTTT.

V and J are TRBV7-9 and TRBJ1-1; D not certain. Trimming removed 3 bases at V and 4 bases at J, with 6 bases between. The CDR3 is made up of 12 amino acids. Germline values: CDR1 SEHNR, CDR2 FQNEAQ (reference sequence). The CDR3 nucleotides are TGTGCCAGCAGCTTCCTTAGCACTGAAGCTTTCTTT. This encodes CASSFLSTEAFF.